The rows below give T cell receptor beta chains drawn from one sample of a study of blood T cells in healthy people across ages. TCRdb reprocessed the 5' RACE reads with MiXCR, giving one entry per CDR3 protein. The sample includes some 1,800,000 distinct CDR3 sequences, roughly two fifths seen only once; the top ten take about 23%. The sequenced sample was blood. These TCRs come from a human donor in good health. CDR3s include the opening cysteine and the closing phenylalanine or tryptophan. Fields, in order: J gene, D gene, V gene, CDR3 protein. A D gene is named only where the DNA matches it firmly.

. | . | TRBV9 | CASSAYLRQETQFF
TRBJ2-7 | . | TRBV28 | CASSFDEPGYYEQYF
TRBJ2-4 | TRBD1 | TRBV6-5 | CASGPGTGESIQYF
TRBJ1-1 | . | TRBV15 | CATSRATEAFF
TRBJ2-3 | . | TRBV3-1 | CASSQEVPLRAITDTQYF
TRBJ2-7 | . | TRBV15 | CATSEDYSYEQYF
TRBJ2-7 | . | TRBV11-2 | CASSLDRLSSYEQYF
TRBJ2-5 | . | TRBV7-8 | CASSQTESSGWEQYF
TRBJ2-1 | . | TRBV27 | CASSQGEVAYNEQFF
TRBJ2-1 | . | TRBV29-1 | CSVPRWEVSSYNEQFF
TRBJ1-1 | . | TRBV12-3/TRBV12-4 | CASSLGDRQNTEAFF
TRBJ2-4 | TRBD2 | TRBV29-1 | CSVSSGGSNEQYF
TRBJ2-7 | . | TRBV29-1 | CSVVGLNEQYF
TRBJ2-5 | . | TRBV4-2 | CASSQDSRAEREQYF
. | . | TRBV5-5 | CASSDILRAGGETQYF
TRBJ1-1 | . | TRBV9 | CASSTGQFTEAFF
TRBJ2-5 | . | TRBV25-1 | CASSPPDRAETKYF
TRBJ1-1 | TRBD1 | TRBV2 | CATRPWTGDTEAFF
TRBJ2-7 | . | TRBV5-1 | CASSPPDTYEQYF
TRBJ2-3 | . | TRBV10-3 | CAIRPRGFTDTQYF
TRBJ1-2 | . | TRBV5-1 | CASSSSGDCGYTF
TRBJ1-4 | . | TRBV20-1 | CSASYRGFEKLFF
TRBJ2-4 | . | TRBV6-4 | CASSKIGDIQYF
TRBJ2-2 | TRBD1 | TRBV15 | CATSRDRGTGATGELFF
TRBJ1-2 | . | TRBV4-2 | CASSRSSQGTSDYGYTF
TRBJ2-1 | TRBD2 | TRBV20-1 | CSARDESGGPYNEQFF
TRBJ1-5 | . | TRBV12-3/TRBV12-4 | CASSTASYRDRGNQPQHF
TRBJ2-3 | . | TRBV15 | CATSRDGRIPTQYF
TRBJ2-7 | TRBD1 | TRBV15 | CATSRGPGQSYEQYF
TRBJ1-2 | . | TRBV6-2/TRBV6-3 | CASSSRQVNGYTF
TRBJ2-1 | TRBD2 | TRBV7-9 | CASSLAGGAEFF
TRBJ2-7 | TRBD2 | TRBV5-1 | CASSPTQTSEHEQYF
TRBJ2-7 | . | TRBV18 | CTSSPAGARYEQYF
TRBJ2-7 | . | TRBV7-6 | CASSLVVRAEQYF
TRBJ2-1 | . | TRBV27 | CASSFGRRGNNEQFF
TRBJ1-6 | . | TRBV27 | CASSLSWAGSPLHF
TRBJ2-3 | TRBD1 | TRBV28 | CASSPQGGTDTQYF
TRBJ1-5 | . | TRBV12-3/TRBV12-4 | CASSTHRSAVSQPQHF
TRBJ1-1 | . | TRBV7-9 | CASSSWGAEGENTEAFF